The TCR beta chain under discussion was sequenced for a study of cytomegalovirus exposure and HLA in healthy donors. With 60 Vbeta and 13 Jbeta primers, the PCR was carried out. Using immunoSEQ multiplex PCR, the repertoire was profiled, and TCRdb retains in-frame clones only, with some absent. In the table there are around 200,000 clones, around 80% of which are singletons. Study-level results: Later on, analysis showed that most CMV-associated TCR beta chains appeared to be HLA-restricted.

The V and J ends lost 1 base and 5 bases, in that order; junction bases with no gene match: 10. Germline CDR1 and CDR2: SGHKS and YYEKEE (reference sequence). This CDR3 is 17 amino acids long. Notes on this clone: Its target is unknown.

The receptor was derived from a man younger than 45 in good health and CMV-seronegative. The sample was PBMCs. The J gene is TRBJ2-5, the V gene TRBV5-5; 11 bases agree with TRBD2. The CDR3 nucleotides read TGTGCCAGCAGCTTGAGGGTAGCGGGAGGGCCGTGGGAGACCCAGTACTTC. Protein: CASSLRVAGGPWETQYF.